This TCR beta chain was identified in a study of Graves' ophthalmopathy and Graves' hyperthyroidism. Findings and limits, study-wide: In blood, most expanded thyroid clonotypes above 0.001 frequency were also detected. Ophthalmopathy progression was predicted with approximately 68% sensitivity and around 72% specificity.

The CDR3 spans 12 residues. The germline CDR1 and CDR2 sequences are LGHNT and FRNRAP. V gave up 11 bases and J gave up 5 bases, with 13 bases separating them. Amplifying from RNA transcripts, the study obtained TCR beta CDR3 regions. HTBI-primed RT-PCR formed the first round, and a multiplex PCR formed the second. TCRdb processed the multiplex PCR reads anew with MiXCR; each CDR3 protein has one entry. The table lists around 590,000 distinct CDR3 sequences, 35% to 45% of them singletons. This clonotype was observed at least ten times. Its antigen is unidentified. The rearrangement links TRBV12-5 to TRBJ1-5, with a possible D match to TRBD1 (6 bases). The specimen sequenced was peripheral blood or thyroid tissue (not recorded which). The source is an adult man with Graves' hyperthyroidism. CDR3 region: CASSDRYQPQHF. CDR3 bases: TGTGCTTCCTCGGACAGATATCAGCCCCAGCATTTT.